One sample yielded the 16 T cell receptor beta chains listed below, sequenced in a study of beta chain features in type 1 diabetes. Sequencing targeted expressed TCRB transcripts, as all isolated RNA had been reverse transcribed. Some clones are missing from TCRdb's copy, which holds only in-frame ones; the method was immunoSEQ multiplex PCR. Of 600,000 to 700,000 clones in the sample, roughly an eighth are singletons; the top ten hold approximately 0.11%. General study results and limits: TCRB CDR3 length was moderately but significantly reduced in all four CD4+ subsets of Type 1 diabetes patients.

For these receptors, no antigen is known. Sequences were obtained from naive CD4+ T cells from blood. The receptors were sampled from a man aged 25-45 years with type 1 diabetes.

The chain combines TRBV4-3 with TRBJ2-5; D assignment may be TRBD1 or TRBD2 (5 bases each). Germline-derived CDR1 and CDR2 are LGHNA and YSLEER. Trimming removed 1 base at V and 5 bases at J, with 11 bases between. The CDR3 contains 14 residues. The CDR3 DNA sequence: TGCGCCAGCAGCCAAGGAAGTTGGGGGGAGACCCAGTACTTC. Encoded protein: CASSQGSWGETQYF.

About this clone itself: In the same sample, other DNA sequences code for this CDR3. The chain has TRBV7-8 and TRBJ2-1, with 7 positions matching TRBD1. This CDR3 contains 14 residues. Per germline, CDR1 SGHVS and CDR2 FQNEAQ. With 5 bases clipped from V and 1 base from J, the junction kept 2 bases outside the gene matches. Here the CDR3 reads CASSLRGSYNEQFF. The CDR3 DNA is TGTGCCAGCAGCCTCAGGGGGTCCTACAATGAGCAGTTCTTC.

In this sample, this clone turned up a few times. The rearrangement uses TRBV2 and TRBJ1-4, with 9 bases that match TRBD1. CDR3 length: 15 amino acids. Germline trimming cut 10 bases from V and 7 bases from J; bases unmatched to any gene: 13. From germline, CDR1 is SNHLY and CDR2 FYNNEI. CDR3 loop: CATAGTGSSGEKLFF. As DNA, the CDR3 is TGTGCCACCGCCGGGACAGGGAGTTCAGGTGAAAAACTGTTTTTT.

This clone came up a few times. This chain uses TRBV6-1 with TRBJ2-7; D may be TRBD1 (6 bases). The germline gives CDR1 MNHNS, CDR2 SASEGT. V lost 5 bases to trimming and J lost 4 bases, with 15 bases between them. The CDR3 is made up of 14 amino acids. The DNA for the CDR3 is TGTGCCAGCAGTCCCAGGGGAAAGGCGTACGAGCAGTACTTC. Its protein is CASSPRGKAYEQYF.

There are a few counts of this clone. V is TRBV5-1 and J is TRBJ2-7; weak D call: TRBD1 (6 bases). Germline CDR1 SGHRS, CDR2 YFSETQ. CDR3 size: 14 residues. V was pared by 0 bases and J by 0 bases, with 7 bases between. The CDR3 region is CASSLAQGSYEQYF. The CDR3 nucleotides read TGCGCCAGCAGCTTGGCACAGGGCTCCTACGAGCAGTACTTC.

This clone was detected a few times. CDR3 nucleotides: TGTGCCAGCAGCTTGAGGGACAGGGGTGAAAAACTGTTTTTT. Translating gives CASSLRDRGEKLFF. The V and J genes are TRBV9 and TRBJ1-4; 10 nucleotides agree with TRBD1. V trimming: 4 bases; J trimming: 7 bases; junction bases outside the gene matches: 4. In germline, CDR1 is SGDLS, CDR2 YYNGEE. The CDR3 covers 14 residues.

In its sample, this clone was seen a few times. Since a much larger clone is just one base distant, this may be a read error. The rearrangement uses TRBV27 and TRBJ2-5, with D uncertain. The germline V and J ends were trimmed by 3 bases and 1 base, with 0 bases remaining between them. Germline values: CDR1 MNHEY, CDR2 SMNVEV (reference sequence). This CDR3 is built from 11 residues. Here the CDR3 reads CASSFQETQYF. In DNA, the CDR3 is TGTGCCAGCAGTTTCCAAGAGACCCAGTACTTC.

The chain carries TRBV13 and TRBJ1-2; D is undetermined. The CDR3 sequence is 12 residues long. Germline V gene sequence: CDR1 PRHDT, CDR2 FYEKMQ (reference sequence). V was pared by 6 bases and J by 1 base, with 6 bases between. The CDR3 region has the DNA TGTGCCAGCAGTTTAAGTAACTATGGCTACACCTTC. This gives the protein CASSLSNYGYTF.

There are a few counts of this clone. This rearrangement joins TRBV2 to TRBJ2-3; TRBD1 matches 9 bases. CDR3 length: 14 amino acids. Germline values: CDR1 SNHLY, CDR2 FYNNEI. Germline trimming cut 4 bases from V and 5 bases from J; bases unmatched to any gene: 4. CDR3: CASSGQGEVDTQYF. CDR3 bases: TGTGCCAGCAGTGGACAGGGGGAGGTAGATACGCAGTATTTT. Using reference TRBV2 and TRBJ2-3 for the parts outside the CDR3, the full variable domain is EPEVTQTPSHQVTQMGQEVILRCVPISNHLYFYWYRQILGQKVEFLVSFYNNEISEKSEIFDDQFSVERPDGSNFTLKIRSTKLEDSAMYFCASSGQGEVDTQYFGPGTRLTVL.

CDR3 sequence (DNA): TGTGCCAGCAGCTCCTTAGGACAGCCTCTCACGCGGTATGGCTACACCTTC. Amino acids: CASSSLGQPLTRYGYTF. The chain has TRBV7-2 and TRBJ1-2; D may be TRBD1 (6 bases). Trimming removed 4 bases from V and 5 bases from J, with 23 bases in between. This CDR3 comprises 17 residues. The germline V gene encodes CDR1 SGHTA and CDR2 FQGNSA.

This clone has more than one count but fewer than ten. The rearrangement joins TRBV7-9 to TRBJ2-5; 10 bases fit TRBD2. The CDR3 spans 16 residues. Trimming at V came to 5 bases and at J to 3 bases, leaving 9 bases not matched to a gene. Germline loops: CDR1 SEHNR, CDR2 FQNEAQ (reference sequence). The CDR3 nucleotides are TGTGCCAGCAGCCCGGGGCGTGGACTAGCGGAAGAGACCCAGTACTTC. Translating gives CASSPGRGLAEETQYF.

This clone was detected a few times. The chain combines TRBV18 with TRBJ1-2, with D possibly matching TRBD1 (5 bases). V lost 6 bases and J lost 5, with 16 bases in between. The germline gives CDR1 KGHSH, CDR2 LQKENI. The CDR3 is 14 residues long. In DNA form, the CDR3 reads TGTGCCAGCTCTCTCCCGACAGAAGATTATGGCTACACCTTC. It is translated as CASSLPTEDYGYTF.

This clone appeared a few times. This rearrangement joins TRBV7-2 to TRBJ2-5; D gene uncertain. V lost 0 bases and J lost 2, with 7 bases in between. This CDR3 has 14 residues. The germline gives CDR1 SGHTA, CDR2 FQGNSA. This CDR3 is CASSLAFQQETQYF. CDR3 sequence (DNA): TGTGCCAGCAGCTTAGCGTTTCAGCAAGAGACCCAGTACTTC.

This clone was counted between two and nine times. The chain carries TRBV6-5 and TRBJ1-2; TRBD1 agrees at 8 bases. The CDR3 has 15 residues. V shed 4 bases and J 3 bases; nucleotides not matched to a gene: 7. Per the germline V gene, CDR1 is MNHEY and CDR2 is SVGAGI. The CDR3 sequence is CASSSDRGSHYGYTF. CDR3 in DNA: TGTGCCAGCAGTTCTGACAGGGGCTCCCACTATGGCTACACCTTC.

This clone was found a few times. The chain couples TRBV30 to TRBJ2-1; D may be TRBD1 or TRBD2 (7 bases each). The germline V gene has CDR1 GTSNPN and CDR2 SVGIG (reference sequence). Trimming removed 4 bases at V and 0 bases at J, with 16 bases between. This CDR3 has 16 amino acids. The CDR3 bases are TGTGCCTGGACAATACGCAGGGGGGGCTCCTACAATGAGCAGTTCTTC. It codes for CAWTIRRGGSYNEQFF.

This clone came up a few times. This chain joins TRBV6-1 and TRBJ2-5; the D is unclear. The CDR3 has 15 amino acids. V lost 4 bases to trimming and J lost 5 bases, with 17 bases between them. CDR1 is MNHNS and CDR2 is SASEGT in the germline V gene. CDR3 protein: CASSVGSDPLETQYF. As DNA, the CDR3 is TGTGCCAGCAGTGTTGGCAGCGATCCCTTGGAGACCCAGTACTTC.